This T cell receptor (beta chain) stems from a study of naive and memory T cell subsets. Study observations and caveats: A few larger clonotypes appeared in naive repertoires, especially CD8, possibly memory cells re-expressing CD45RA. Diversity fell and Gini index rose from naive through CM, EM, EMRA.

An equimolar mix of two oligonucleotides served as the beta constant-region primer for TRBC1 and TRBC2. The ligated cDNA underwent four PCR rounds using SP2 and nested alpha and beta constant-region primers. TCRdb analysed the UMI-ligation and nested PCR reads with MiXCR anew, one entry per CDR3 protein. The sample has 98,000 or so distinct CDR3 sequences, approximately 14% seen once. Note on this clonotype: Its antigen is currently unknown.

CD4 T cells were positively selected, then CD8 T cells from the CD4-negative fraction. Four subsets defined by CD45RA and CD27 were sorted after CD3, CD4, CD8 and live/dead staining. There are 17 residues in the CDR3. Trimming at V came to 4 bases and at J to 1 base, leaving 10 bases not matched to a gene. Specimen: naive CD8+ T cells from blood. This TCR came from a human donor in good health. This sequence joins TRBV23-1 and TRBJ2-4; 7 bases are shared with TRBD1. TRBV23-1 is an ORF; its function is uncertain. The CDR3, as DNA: TGCGCCAGCAGTCGGACAGGCCTCCAAGGGGCCAAAAACATTCAGTACTTC. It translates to CASSRTGLQGAKNIQYF.